Each of the 6 T cell receptor beta chains below was sequenced from the same sample in a study of blood T cell repertoires in COVID-19. Produced via immunoSEQ multiplex PCR; TCRdb's table is partial and in-frame only. The table lists about 370,000 clones, more than 75% of them singletons, with more than 9% in the top ten. The specimen sequenced was peripheral blood. The receptors originated from a young woman with COVID-19, enrolled during active disease.

The chain couples TRBV2 to TRBJ1-1; D is unclear. V lost 4 bases and J 1 base, leaving 13 bases between the germline ends. The CDR3 totals 15 residues. Germline loops: CDR1 SNHLY, CDR2 FYNNEI. CDR3 protein: CASSVGGIGNTEAFF. DNA of the CDR3: TGTGCCAGCAGTGTTGGAGGGATTGGGAACACTGAAGCTTTCTTT.

This clone was counted only a few times. The rearrangement joins TRBV30 to TRBJ2-5, with TRBD2 identical over 8 bases. V lost 2 bases, J lost 7 bases, and 9 bases stayed unmatched. CDR1 is GTSNPN and CDR2 is SVGIG in the germline V gene (reference sequence). The CDR3 is made up of 14 amino acids. The CDR3 reads CAWSTPGGQGTQYF. The DNA for the CDR3 is TGTGCCTGGAGTACCCCGGGGGGGCAGGGGACCCAGTACTTC.

V usage is TRBV18 and J usage is TRBJ2-5; D ambiguous. V was shortened by 0 bases and J by 1 base, with 6 bases between the two germline ends. CDR3 length equals 14 residues. Per the germline V gene, CDR1 is KGHSH and CDR2 is LQKENI. CDR3 in amino acids: CASSPPNSQETQYF. CDR3 DNA: TGTGCCAGCTCACCACCGAACAGCCAAGAGACCCAGTACTTC.

This clone was seen once. The chain links TRBV5-4 to TRBJ2-1; D uncertain. V was pared by 0 bases and J by 4 bases, with 5 bases between. Germline V CDR1 and CDR2: SGHNT, YYREEE (reference sequence). The CDR3 extends over 13 amino acids. CDR3 nucleotides: TGTGCCAGCAGCTTGGCCCTGTACAATGAGCAGTTCTTC. It translates to CASSLALYNEQFF.

J is TRBJ2-5 and V is TRBV7-8, with D perhaps TRBD1 (5 bases). The germline gives CDR1 SGHVS, CDR2 FQNEAQ. Trimming removed 0 bases from V and 5 bases from J, with 16 bases in between. There are 16 residues in the CDR3. The CDR3 sequence is CASSLAPMGRGETQYF. The CDR3 DNA is TGTGCCAGCAGCTTAGCCCCCATGGGGCGCGGCGAGACCCAGTACTTC.

The chain's CDR3 is CASSLVAGGPEYF. The DNA for the CDR3 is TGTGCCAGCAGCTTAGTAGCGGGAGGGCCAGAGTACTTC. This chain joins TRBV7-2 and TRBJ2-7, with TRBD2 matching over 11 bases. In germline, CDR1 is SGHTA, CDR2 FQGNSA. This CDR3 contains 13 residues. The V and J ends lost 1 base and 11 bases, in that order; junction bases with no gene match: 4.